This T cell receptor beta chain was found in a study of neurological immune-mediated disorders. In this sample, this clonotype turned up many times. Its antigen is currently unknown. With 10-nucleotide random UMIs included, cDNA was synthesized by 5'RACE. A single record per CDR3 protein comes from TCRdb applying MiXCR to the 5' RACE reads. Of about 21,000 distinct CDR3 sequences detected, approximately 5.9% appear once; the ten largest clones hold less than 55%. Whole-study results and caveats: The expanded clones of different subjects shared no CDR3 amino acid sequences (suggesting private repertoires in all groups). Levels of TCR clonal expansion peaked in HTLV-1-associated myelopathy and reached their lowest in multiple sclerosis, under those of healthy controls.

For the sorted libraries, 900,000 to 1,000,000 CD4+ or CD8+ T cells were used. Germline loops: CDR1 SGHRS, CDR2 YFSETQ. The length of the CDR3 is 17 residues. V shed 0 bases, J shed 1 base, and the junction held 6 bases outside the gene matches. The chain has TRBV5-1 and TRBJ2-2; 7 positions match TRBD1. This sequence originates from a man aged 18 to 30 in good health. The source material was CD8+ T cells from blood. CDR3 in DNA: TGCGCCAGCAGCTTGGCCCGGACAGGCTTGAACACCGGGGAGCTGTTTTTT. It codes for CASSLARTGLNTGELFF.